This T cell receptor beta chain was captured by sequencing in a study of blood T cell repertoires in COVID-19. Background on the study: T cells, B-cell-depleted T cells, or PBMCs provided the cDNA or gDNA that served as material.

Generated by immunoSEQ multiplex PCR, the TCRdb table keeps only in-frame clones and is missing some. The top ten hold approximately 7.6% of the sample, which has roughly 170,000 clones, about four fifths seen once. V trimming: 1 base; J trimming: 7 bases; junction bases outside the gene matches: 5. This CDR3 region has 15 residues. The germline V gene has CDR1 LGHDT and CDR2 YNNKEL (reference sequence). In this sample, this clone turned up a few times. This receptor was identified in a woman in her sixties with COVID-19, enrolled during active disease. V and J are TRBV3-1 (or the pseudogene TRBV3-2) and TRBJ1-2, with 11 bases fitting TRBD1. Input material: peripheral blood. The CDR3 loop reads CASSQGTGGVTGYTF. CDR3 nucleotide sequence: TGTGCCAGCAGCCAAGGGACAGGGGGCGTAACTGGCTACACCTTC.